This T cell receptor beta chain appears in the sequencing data of a study of T cell changes during pregnancy in multiple sclerosis. The CDR3 has 16 amino acids. Looked up from germline, CDR1 is SGHNT and CDR2 is YYREEE (reference sequence). The V segment lost 4 bases and the J segment 0 bases; nucleotides outside the gene matches: 7. Sequenced by immunoSEQ multiplex PCR; TCRdb stores in-frame clones only, minus some. Of tens of thousands of clones in the sample, more than 80% were seen once. The rearrangement joins TRBV5-4 to TRBJ2-3; TRBD2 matches 8 bases. This specimen was CD4+ T cells from peripheral blood mononuclear cells, taken in the third trimester of pregnancy. The receptor's source is a female donor in good health, enrolled as a control in a pregnancy study. Here the CDR3 DNA reads TGTGCCAGCAGCGTGGTAGCGGGGACTAGCACAGATACGCAGTATTTT. It encodes CASSVVAGTSTDTQYF.